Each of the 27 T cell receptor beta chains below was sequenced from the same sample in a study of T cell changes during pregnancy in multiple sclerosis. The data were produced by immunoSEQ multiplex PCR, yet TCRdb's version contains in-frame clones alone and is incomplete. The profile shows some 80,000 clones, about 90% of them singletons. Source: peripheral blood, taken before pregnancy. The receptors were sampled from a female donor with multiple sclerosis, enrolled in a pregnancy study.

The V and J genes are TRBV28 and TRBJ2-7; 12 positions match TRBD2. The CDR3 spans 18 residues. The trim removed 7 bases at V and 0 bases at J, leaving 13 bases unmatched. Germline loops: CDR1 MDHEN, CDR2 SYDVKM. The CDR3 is CASNSQRLAGASSYEQYF. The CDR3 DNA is TGTGCCAGCAACTCCCAACGACTAGCGGGAGCGAGCTCCTACGAGCAGTACTTC.

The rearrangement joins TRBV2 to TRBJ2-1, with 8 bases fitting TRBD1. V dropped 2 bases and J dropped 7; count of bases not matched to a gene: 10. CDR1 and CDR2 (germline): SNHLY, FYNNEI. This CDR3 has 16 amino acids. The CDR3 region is CASSESGQGAHNEQFF. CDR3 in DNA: TGTGCCAGCAGTGAATCCGGACAGGGAGCCCATAATGAGCAGTTCTTC. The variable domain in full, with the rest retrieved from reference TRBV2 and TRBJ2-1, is EPEVTQTPSHQVTQMGQEVILRCVPISNHLYFYWYRQILGQKVEFLVSFYNNEISEKSEIFDDQFSVERPDGSNFTLKIRSTKLEDSAMYFCASSESGQGAHNEQFFGPGTRLTVL.

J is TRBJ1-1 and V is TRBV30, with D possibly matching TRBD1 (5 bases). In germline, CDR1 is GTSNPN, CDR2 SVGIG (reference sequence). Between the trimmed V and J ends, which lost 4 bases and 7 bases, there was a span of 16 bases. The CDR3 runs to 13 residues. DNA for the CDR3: TGTGCCTGGACCCCCCCGGGGGTGCTTGAAGCTTTCTTT. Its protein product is CAWTPPGVLEAFF. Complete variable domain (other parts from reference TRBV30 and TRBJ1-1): SQTIHQWPATLVQPVGSPLSLECTVEGTSNPNLYWYRQAAGRGLQLLFYSVGIGQISSEVPQNLSASRPQDRQFILSSKKLLLSDSGFYLCAWTPPGVLEAFFGQGTRLTVV.

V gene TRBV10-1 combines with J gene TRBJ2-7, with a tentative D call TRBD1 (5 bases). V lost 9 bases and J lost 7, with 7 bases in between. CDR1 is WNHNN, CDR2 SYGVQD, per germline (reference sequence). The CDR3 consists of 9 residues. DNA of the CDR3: TGCGCCAGTAGACAGGAGCAGTACTTC. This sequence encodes CASRQEQYF.

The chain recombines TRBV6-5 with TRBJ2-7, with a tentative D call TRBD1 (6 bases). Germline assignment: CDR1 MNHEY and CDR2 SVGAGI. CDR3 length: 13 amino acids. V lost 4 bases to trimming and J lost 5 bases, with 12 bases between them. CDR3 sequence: CASSSGVRHEQYF. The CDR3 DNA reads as TGTGCCAGCAGTTCAGGGGTTCGGCACGAGCAGTACTTC.

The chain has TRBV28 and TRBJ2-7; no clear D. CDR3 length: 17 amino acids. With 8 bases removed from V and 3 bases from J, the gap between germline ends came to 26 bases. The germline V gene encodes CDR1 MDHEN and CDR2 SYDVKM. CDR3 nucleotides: TGTGCCAGCGAAACCCCCCAAAGCTCAAGGCGGAACTACGAGCAGTACTTC. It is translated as CASETPQSSRRNYEQYF.

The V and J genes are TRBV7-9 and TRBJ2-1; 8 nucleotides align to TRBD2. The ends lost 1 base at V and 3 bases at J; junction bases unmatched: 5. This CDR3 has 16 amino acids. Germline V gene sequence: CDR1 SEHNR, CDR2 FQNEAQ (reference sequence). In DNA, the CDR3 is TGTGCCAGCAGCTTAGTCACTAGCGGCCTCTACAATGAGCAGTTCTTC. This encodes CASSLVTSGLYNEQFF.

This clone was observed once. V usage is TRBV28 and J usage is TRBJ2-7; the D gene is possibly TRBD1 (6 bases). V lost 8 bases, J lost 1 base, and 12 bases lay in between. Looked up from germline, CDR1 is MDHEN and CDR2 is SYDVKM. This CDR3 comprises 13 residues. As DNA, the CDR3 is TGTGCCAGCGCCCAGACAGGTTCCTACGAGCAGTACTTC. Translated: CASAQTGSYEQYF.

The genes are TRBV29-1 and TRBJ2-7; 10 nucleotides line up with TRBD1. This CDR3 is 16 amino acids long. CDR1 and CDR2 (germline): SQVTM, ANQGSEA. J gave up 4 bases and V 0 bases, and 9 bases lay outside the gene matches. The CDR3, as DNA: TGCAGCGTTGAAGATACCGGACAGGGGGGTGGGTACGAGCAGTACTTC. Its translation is CSVEDTGQGGGYEQYF.

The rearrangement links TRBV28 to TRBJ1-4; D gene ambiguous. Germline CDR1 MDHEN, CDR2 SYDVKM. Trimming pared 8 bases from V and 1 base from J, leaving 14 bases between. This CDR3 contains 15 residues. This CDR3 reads CASSIPAQTNEKLFF. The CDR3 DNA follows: TGTGCCAGCTCTATCCCTGCCCAAACTAATGAAAAACTGTTTTTT.

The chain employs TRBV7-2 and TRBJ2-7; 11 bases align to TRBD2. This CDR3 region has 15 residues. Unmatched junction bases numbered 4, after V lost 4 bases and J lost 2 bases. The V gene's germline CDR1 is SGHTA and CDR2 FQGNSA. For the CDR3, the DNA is TGTGCCAGCAGCTCGGGACTAGCGGATCCCTACGAGCAGTACTTC. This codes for CASSSGLADPYEQYF.

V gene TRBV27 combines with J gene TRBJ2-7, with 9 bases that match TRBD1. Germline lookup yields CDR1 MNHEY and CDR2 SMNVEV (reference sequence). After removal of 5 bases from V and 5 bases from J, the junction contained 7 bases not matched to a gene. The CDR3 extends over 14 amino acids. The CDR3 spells CASSRDRASHEQYF. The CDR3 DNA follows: TGTGCCAGCAGTCGGGACAGGGCGTCCCACGAGCAGTACTTC.

In DNA form, the CDR3 reads TGTGCCAGCAGCAGCGGGAGCTCCTACAATGAGCAGTTCTTC. Amino acid sequence: CASSSGSSYNEQFF. The V and J genes are TRBV7-9 and TRBJ2-1; the match to TRBD2 covers 8 bases. The V and J ends lost 5 bases and 0 bases, in that order; junction bases with no gene match: 0. There are 14 residues in the CDR3. In germline, CDR1 is SEHNR, CDR2 FQNEAQ (reference sequence).

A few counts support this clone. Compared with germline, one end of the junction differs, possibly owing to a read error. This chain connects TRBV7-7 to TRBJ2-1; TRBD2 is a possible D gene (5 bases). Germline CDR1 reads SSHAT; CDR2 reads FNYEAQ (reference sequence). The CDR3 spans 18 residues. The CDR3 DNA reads TGTGCTAGCAGCGCAAGGGTCAGCGAGGGCGGAACCTACAATGAGCAGTTCTTC. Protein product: CASSARVSEGGTYNEQFF.

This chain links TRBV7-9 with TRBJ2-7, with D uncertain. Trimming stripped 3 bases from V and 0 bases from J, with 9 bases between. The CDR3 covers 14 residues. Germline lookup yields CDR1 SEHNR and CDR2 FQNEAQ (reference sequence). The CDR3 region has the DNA TGTGCCAGCAGCTTTCCTAGGAGCTCCTACGAGCAGTACTTC. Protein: CASSFPRSSYEQYF. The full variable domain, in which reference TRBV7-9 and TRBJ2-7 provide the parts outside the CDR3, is DTGVSQNPRHKITKRGQNVTFRCDPISEHNRLYWYRQTLGQGPEFLTYFQNEAQLEKSRLLSDRFSAERPKGSFSTLEIQRTEQGDSAMYLCASSFPRSSYEQYFGPGTRLTVT.

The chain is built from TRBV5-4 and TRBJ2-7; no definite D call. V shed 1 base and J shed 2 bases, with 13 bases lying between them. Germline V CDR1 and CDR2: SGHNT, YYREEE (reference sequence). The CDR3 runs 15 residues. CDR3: CASSLPQLRTYEQYF. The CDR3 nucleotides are TGTGCCAGCAGCTTGCCCCAACTAAGGACCTACGAGCAGTACTTC.

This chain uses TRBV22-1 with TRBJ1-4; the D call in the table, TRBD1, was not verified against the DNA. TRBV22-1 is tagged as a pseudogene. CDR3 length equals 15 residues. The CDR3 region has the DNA TGTCCTGGGAGAACTAAGGGGGAAGCTCATGAAAAACTGTTTTTT. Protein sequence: CPGRTKGEAHEKLFF.

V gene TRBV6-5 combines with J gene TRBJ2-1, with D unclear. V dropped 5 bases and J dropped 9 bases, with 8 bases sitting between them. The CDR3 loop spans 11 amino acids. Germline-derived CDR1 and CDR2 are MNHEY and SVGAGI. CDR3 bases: TGTGCCAGCAGTCAAGGCGGTGAGCAGTTCTTC. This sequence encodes CASSQGGEQFF.

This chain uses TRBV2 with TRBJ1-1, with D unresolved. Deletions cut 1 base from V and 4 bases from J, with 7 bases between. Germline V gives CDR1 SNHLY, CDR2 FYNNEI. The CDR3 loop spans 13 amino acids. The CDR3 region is CASSEDWATEAFF. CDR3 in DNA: TGTGCCAGCAGTGAAGATTGGGCCACTGAAGCTTTCTTT.

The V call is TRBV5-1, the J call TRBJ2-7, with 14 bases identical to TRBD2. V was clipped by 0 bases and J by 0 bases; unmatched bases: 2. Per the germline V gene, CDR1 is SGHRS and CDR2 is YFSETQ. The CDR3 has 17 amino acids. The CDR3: CASSLEGLAGASYEQYF. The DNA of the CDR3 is TGCGCCAGCAGCTTGGAGGGACTAGCGGGAGCCTCCTACGAGCAGTACTTC.

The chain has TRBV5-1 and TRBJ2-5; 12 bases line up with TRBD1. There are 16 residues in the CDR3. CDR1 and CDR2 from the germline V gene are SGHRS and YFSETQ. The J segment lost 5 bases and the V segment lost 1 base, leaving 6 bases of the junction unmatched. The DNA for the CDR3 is TGCGCCAGCAGCTTGAGGGGACAGGGGGCTTCGGAGACCCAGTACTTC. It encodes CASSLRGQGASETQYF. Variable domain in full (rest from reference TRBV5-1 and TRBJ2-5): KAGVTQTPRYLIKTRGQQVTLSCSPISGHRSVSWYQQTPGQGLQFLFEYFSETQRNKGNFPGRFSGRQFSNSRSEMNVSTLELGDSALYLCASSLRGQGASETQYFGPGTRLLVL.

As DNA, the CDR3 is TGTGCCAGCAGTTTGAACATCCGCTACGAGCAGTACTTC. This translates into CASSLNIRYEQYF. The chain couples TRBV27 to TRBJ2-7, with D uncertain. V lost 3 bases to trimming and J lost 3 bases, with 9 bases between them. Germline assignment: CDR1 MNHEY and CDR2 SMNVEV (reference sequence). This CDR3 comprises 13 residues.

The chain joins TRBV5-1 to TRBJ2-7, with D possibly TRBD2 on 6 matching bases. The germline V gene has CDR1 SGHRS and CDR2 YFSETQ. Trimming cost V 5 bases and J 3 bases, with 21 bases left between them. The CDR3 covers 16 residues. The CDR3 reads CASRNPGLQTNYEQYF. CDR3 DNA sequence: TGCGCCAGCAGGAATCCGGGACTCCAAACAAACTACGAGCAGTACTTC.

DNA of the CDR3: TGTGCCAGCAGCGTAGCCAGAAACAATGAGCAGTTCTTC. Translation: CASSVARNNEQFF. The V and J genes are TRBV9 and TRBJ2-1, with D uncertain. CDR1 and CDR2 from the germline V gene are SGDLS and YYNGEE. V shed 0 bases and J shed 5 bases, with 6 bases lying between them. CDR3 length: 13 amino acids.

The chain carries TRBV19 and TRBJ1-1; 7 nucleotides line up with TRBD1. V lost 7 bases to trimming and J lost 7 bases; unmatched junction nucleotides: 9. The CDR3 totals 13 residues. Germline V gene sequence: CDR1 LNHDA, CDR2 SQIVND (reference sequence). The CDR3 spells CASIGGGQIEAFF. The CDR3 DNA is TGTGCCAGTATAGGTGGGGGACAGATTGAAGCTTTCTTT.

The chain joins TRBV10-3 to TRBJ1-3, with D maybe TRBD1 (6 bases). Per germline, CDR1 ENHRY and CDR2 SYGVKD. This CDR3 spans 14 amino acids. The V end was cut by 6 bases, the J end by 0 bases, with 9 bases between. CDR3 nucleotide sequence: TGTGCCATCAGGGACAGCTTCTCTGGAAACACCATATATTTT. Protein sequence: CAIRDSFSGNTIYF.

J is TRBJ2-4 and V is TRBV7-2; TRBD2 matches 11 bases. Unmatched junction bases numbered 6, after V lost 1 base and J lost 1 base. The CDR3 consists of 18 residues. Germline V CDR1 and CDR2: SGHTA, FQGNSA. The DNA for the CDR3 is TGTGCCAGCAGCTTAGATAGCGGGAGGGCCGTGGCCAAAAACATTCAGTACTTC. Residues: CASSLDSGRAVAKNIQYF.